The 26 T cell receptor beta chains listed next were all sequenced from one sample in a study of T-cell reconstitution after alpha-beta-depleted transplantation in children. Researchers prepared the TCRbeta library using unique molecular identifiers, the study reports. TCRdb re-called the PCR reads through MiXCR, storing one row per CDR3 protein. The table has hundreds of thousands of distinct CDR3 sequences, 8.5% to 10% seen once. Sequenced here: PBMCs from the stem cell graft donor, sampled from the stem cell graft. Receptor source: a human donor who donated a stem cell graft to a child with acute lymphoblastic leukemia.

At least ten counts were recorded for this clonotype. The chain couples TRBV7-9 to TRBJ1-5, with D uncertain. Germline CDR1 and CDR2: SEHNR and FQNEAQ (reference sequence). The CDR3 runs 12 residues. The ends were cut back, 4 bases at V and 5 bases at J, with 6 bases in the middle. The CDR3 spells CASSWNDQPQHF. CDR3 nucleotides: TGTGCCAGCAGCTGGAATGATCAGCCCCAGCATTTT. The whole variable domain, remainder taken from reference TRBV7-9 and TRBJ1-5, is DTGVSQNPRHKITKRGQNVTFRCDPISEHNRLYWYRQTLGQGPEFLTYFQNEAQLEKSRLLSDRFSAERPKGSFSTLEIQRTEQGDSAMYLCASSWNDQPQHFGDGTRLSIL.

J is TRBJ1-2 and V is TRBV7-9, with D tentatively TRBD1 (5 bases). Between the trimmed V and J ends, which lost 5 bases and 5 bases, there was a span of 15 bases. CDR1 is SEHNR and CDR2 is FQNEAQ in the germline V gene (reference sequence). The CDR3 is 14 residues long. In DNA form, the CDR3 reads TGTGCCAGCAGCCCCCCCGGGGACGAGTATGGCTACACCTTC. This encodes CASSPPGDEYGYTF.

In its sample, this clonotype was seen many times. This sequence joins TRBV9 and TRBJ2-3, with 10 bases identical to TRBD2. The CDR3 is 15 amino acids. With V trimmed by 3 bases and J by 6 bases, 7 bases remained unmatched. CDR1 and CDR2 (germline): SGDLS, YYNGEE. The CDR3 DNA reads as TGTGCCAGCAGCGGACCTAGCGGGGGATGGGATACGCAGTATTTT. Protein product: CASSGPSGGWDTQYF. Variable domain in full (rest from reference TRBV9 and TRBJ2-3): DSGVTQTPKHLITATGQRVTLRCSPRSGDLSVYWYQQSLDQGLQFLIQYYNGEERAKGNILERFSAQQFPDLHSELNLSSLELGDSALYFCASSGPSGGWDTQYFGPGTRLTVL.

This clonotype was detected many times. J is TRBJ2-7 and V is TRBV27; possible D gene TRBD1, 5 bases. The germline CDR1 and CDR2 sequences are MNHEY and SMNVEV (reference sequence). CDR3 size: 12 residues. V lost 2 bases, J lost 6 bases, and 8 bases lay in between. In DNA, the CDR3 is TGTGCCAGCAGTTTACAGGGTTCCGAGCAGTACTTC. Encoded protein: CASSLQGSEQYF.

In this sample, this clonotype turned up many times. The chain recombines TRBV7-2 with TRBJ2-5; D may be TRBD2 (5 bases). V was clipped by 3 bases and J by 1 base, with 9 bases between them. Germline CDR1 and CDR2: SGHTA and FQGNSA. This CDR3 has 14 amino acids. The CDR3 reads CASSFSEGQETQYF. CDR3 in DNA: TGTGCCAGCAGCTTTTCTGAGGGCCAAGAGACCCAGTACTTC.

This clonotype appeared many times. The J gene is TRBJ1-1, the V gene TRBV6-4; D may be TRBD1 (6 bases). V was shortened by 7 bases and J by 3 bases, with 30 bases between the two germline ends. Germline CDR1 is MRHNA and CDR2 is SNTAGT. The CDR3 is 19 amino acids. Written as DNA, the CDR3 is TGTGCCAGCACCAAAAGACCAACCGGGACACACCAGAGGGACACTGAAGCTTTCTTT. Translating gives CASTKRPTGTHQRDTEAFF.

Ten or more counts support this clonotype. The chain uses TRBV10-3 and TRBJ1-2; 8 bases line up with TRBD1. Trimming cost V 5 bases and J 5 bases; bases outside gene matches: 7. The CDR3 has 14 amino acids. CDR1 and CDR2 (germline): ENHRY, SYGVKD. CDR3 residues: CAISSGTGGYGYTF. For the CDR3, the DNA is TGTGCCATCAGTTCCGGGACAGGCGGGTATGGCTACACCTTC.

This clonotype was recorded a few times. V usage is TRBV4-3 and J usage is TRBJ2-7, with 10 positions matching TRBD2. Per the germline V gene, CDR1 is LGHNA and CDR2 is YSLEER. Losses at the gene ends were 0 bases for V and 3 bases for J; bases not matched to a gene: 2. The CDR3 loop spans 15 amino acids. Here the CDR3 reads CASSQDLAGDYEQYF. The DNA for the CDR3 is TGCGCCAGCAGCCAAGATCTAGCGGGGGACTACGAGCAGTACTTC.

The chain joins TRBV20-1 to TRBJ1-2; 11 bases map to TRBD1. The V segment lost 4 bases and the J segment 3 bases; nucleotides outside the gene matches: 4. The CDR3 is made up of 14 amino acids. Germline V gene sequence: CDR1 DFQATT, CDR2 SNEGSKA (reference sequence). This CDR3 reads CSANSGQGDYGYTF. The DNA of the CDR3 is TGCAGTGCTAATTCGGGACAGGGGGACTATGGCTACACCTTC.

V is TRBV5-5 and J is TRBJ2-5; weak D call: TRBD2 (5 bases). This CDR3 region has 16 residues. In germline, CDR1 is SGHKS, CDR2 YYEKEE (reference sequence). The V and J ends lost 6 bases and 2 bases respectively, with 20 bases between them. The CDR3 DNA reads TGTGCCAGCAACGGAGGCGCGGAAACTGGGCAAGAGACCCAGTACTTC. Protein sequence: CASNGGAETGQETQYF.

The V gene is TRBV7-6, the J gene TRBJ2-7; 9 bases are a match to TRBD1. Per germline, CDR1 SGHVS and CDR2 FNYEAQ. The junction had 3 bases not matched to a gene; V was cut back by 4 bases and J by 2 bases. The CDR3 sequence is 14 residues long. CDR3 residues: CASSWTGATYEQYF. Written as DNA, the CDR3 is TGTGCCAGCAGCTGGACAGGGGCGACCTACGAGCAGTACTTC.

This clonotype was counted many times. The V and J genes are TRBV20-1 and TRBJ1-1; D perhaps matches TRBD1 (5 bases). V dropped 4 bases and J dropped 4 bases, with 10 bases sitting between them. This CDR3 has 12 residues. Germline CDR1 is DFQATT and CDR2 is SNEGSKA (reference sequence). CDR3 sequence: CSATGRGTEAFF. CDR3 sequence (DNA): TGCAGTGCTACAGGGCGGGGCACTGAAGCTTTCTTT.

The sample holds a few counts of this clonotype. V and J are TRBV6-5 and TRBJ2-5; TRBD1 matches at 12 bases. The CDR3 runs 14 residues. Germline V lookup: CDR1 MNHEY, CDR2 SVGAGI. J lost 9 bases, V lost 0 bases, and 2 bases had no gene match. The DNA of the CDR3 is TGTGCCAGCAGTTACTCGGGACAGGGGGCGGCCCAGTACTTC. Amino acids: CASSYSGQGAAQYF.

This clonotype has a handful of counts. The J gene is TRBJ2-2, the V gene TRBV10-3; 8 bases match TRBD1. The CDR3 sequence is 14 residues long. Germline V gives CDR1 ENHRY, CDR2 SYGVKD. The J segment lost 5 bases and the V segment lost 5 bases, leaving 4 bases of the junction unmatched. The CDR3 sequence is CAISKDRDTGELFF. The CDR3 DNA follows: TGTGCCATCAGTAAGGACAGGGATACCGGGGAGCTGTTTTTT.

In this sample, this clonotype turned up many times. The chain links TRBV12-3 or TRBV12-4 to TRBJ2-3, with no clear D. The CDR3 is 18 residues long. Between the trimmed V and J ends, which lost 6 bases and 1 base, there was a span of 23 bases. The CDR3 DNA reads as TGTGCCAGCAGATCAATCGCCCCCCGGGCCCTCCGCACAGATACGCAGTATTTT. It encodes CASRSIAPRALRTDTQYF.

This clonotype was found many times. V gene TRBV9 combines with J gene TRBJ1-1; D is perhaps TRBD1 (5 bases). CDR1 SGDLS and CDR2 YYNGEE come from the germline V gene. The CDR3 has 14 amino acids. Between the trimmed V and J ends, which lost 0 bases and 8 bases, there was a span of 14 bases. This CDR3 is CASSVGGVKSEAFF. The CDR3 nucleotides are TGTGCCAGCAGCGTAGGGGGGGTCAAGTCGGAAGCTTTCTTT.

This clonotype was recorded many times. V usage is TRBV27 and J usage is TRBJ1-2, with a tentative D call TRBD1 (6 bases). V gave up 5 bases and J gave up 4 bases, with 20 bases separating them. The CDR3 extends over 16 amino acids. From germline, CDR1 is MNHEY and CDR2 SMNVEV (reference sequence). The CDR3 DNA reads TGTGCCAGCAGTCCAGGGGAGGGGAGGGGAAGCTATGGCTACACCTTC. Residues: CASSPGEGRGSYGYTF.

The chain employs TRBV29-1 and TRBJ2-5; possible D gene TRBD1, 6 bases. Germline V gives CDR1 SQVTM, CDR2 ANQGSEA. Trimming stripped 7 bases from V and 5 bases from J, with 17 bases between. The length of the CDR3 is 13 residues. CDR3 DNA sequence: TGCAGCGGGAACGGACAGCCTTGGGAGACCCAGTACTTC. It codes for CSGNGQPWETQYF.

The gene calls are TRBV11-2 and TRBJ2-1, with D tentatively TRBD1 or TRBD2 (5 bases each). Looked up from germline, CDR1 is SGHAT and CDR2 is FQNNGV. Trimming cost V 3 bases and J 0 bases, with 15 bases left between them. The CDR3 is 17 amino acids. Written as DNA, the CDR3 is TGTGCCAGCAGCTTCCTTGGGACGGGGAGCTCCTACAATGAGCAGTTCTTC. It specifies CASSFLGTGSSYNEQFF.

This clonotype was found a few times. This chain joins TRBV6-5 and TRBJ2-7, with D perhaps matching TRBD1 or TRBD2 (6 bases each). CDR1 is MNHEY and CDR2 is SVGAGI in the germline V gene. Trimming took 2 bases from V and 12 from J, leaving 20 bases between them. The CDR3 extends over 14 amino acids. The CDR3, as DNA: TGTGCCAGCAGTTACGAGGAGGGGGATTCCGAGAGGTACTTC. It codes for CASSYEEGDSERYF.

This clonotype was observed a few times. The chain combines TRBV23-1 with TRBJ2-5; no clear D gene. TRBV23-1 qualifies as an ORF whose function is uncertain. V was trimmed by 0 bases and J by 5 bases, leaving 4 bases between them. This CDR3 contains 12 residues. This CDR3 is CASSQSPETQYF. The DNA of the CDR3 is TGCGCCAGCAGTCAATCCCCGGAGACCCAGTACTTC.

V usage is TRBV15 and J usage is TRBJ2-5; 7 nucleotides agree with TRBD2. The CDR3 runs 16 residues. The ends lost 3 bases at V and 2 bases at J; junction bases unmatched: 9. Germline CDR1 reads LNHNV; CDR2 reads YYDKDF (reference sequence). CDR3 nucleotides: TGTGCCACCAGCAGGTCGGTACTAGCGAATCAAGAGACCCAGTACTTC. It translates to CATSRSVLANQETQYF. Filled out from reference TRBV15 and TRBJ2-5, the complete variable domain reads DAMVIQNPRYQVTQFGKPVTLSCSQTLNHNVMYWYQQKSSQAPKLLFHYYDKDFNNEADTPDNFQSRRPNTSFCFLDIRSPGLGDTAMYLCATSRSVLANQETQYFGPGTRLLVL.

There are many counts of this clonotype. The DNA is left out, because the CDR3 cannot be placed on it with certainty; the CDR3 is given as TCRdb lists it. The V call is TRBV6-5, the J call TRBJ1-2; the listed D gene, TRBD1, was not tested against the DNA. The CDR3 is 15 residues long, ends included. The germline V gene has CDR1 MNHEY and CDR2 SVGAGI. The CDR3 loop is CASSSSDRTGYGYTF.

CDR3 loop: CSASWENTEAFF. CDR3 coding DNA: TGCAGTGCTTCCTGGGAGAACACTGAAGCTTTCTTT. The chain recombines TRBV20-1 with TRBJ1-1; D uncertain. Deletions cut 5 bases from V and 1 base from J, with 8 bases between. The CDR3 has 12 residues. Per germline, CDR1 DFQATT and CDR2 SNEGSKA (reference sequence).

This clonotype was found a few times. J is TRBJ2-1 and V is TRBV12-3 or TRBV12-4; weak D call: TRBD2 (6 bases). Trimming shortened V by 2 bases and J by 8 bases, and 13 bases separated the two germline ends. This CDR3 contains 14 residues. The DNA for the CDR3 is TGTGCCAGCAGTTTATGGGGGGTAGACGATGAGCAGTTCTTC. Protein: CASSLWGVDDEQFF.

This clonotype was observed a few times. The chain uses TRBV7-2 and TRBJ1-1, with D hard to call. CDR1 SGHTA and CDR2 FQGNSA come from the germline V gene. The CDR3 runs 15 residues. The germline V and J ends were trimmed by 4 bases and 4 bases, with 16 bases remaining between them. The CDR3 sequence is CASSSSPGGVTEAFF. The CDR3 DNA reads as TGTGCCAGCAGCTCGTCACCGGGCGGAGTCACTGAAGCTTTCTTT.